A single sample is the source of the 32 T cell receptor beta chains below, sequenced in a study of cytomegalovirus exposure and HLA in healthy donors. This PCR relied on a set of 60 Vbeta primers and 13 Jbeta primers. Clones were sequenced by immunoSEQ multiplex PCR, and TCRdb holds only the in-frame ones, with some missing. The sample carries around 40,000 clones, almost 70% recorded once. Sequenced sample: PBMCs. The receptors were sampled from a man aged 40-50 years in good health and CMV-seronegative.

V gene TRBV10-2 combines with J gene TRBJ1-6; D unclear. The CDR3 is made up of 17 amino acids. V dropped 0 bases and J dropped 0 bases, with 9 bases sitting between them. Germline lookup yields CDR1 WSHSY and CDR2 SAAADI. The CDR3 DNA follows: TGCGCCAGCAGTGAGTCCCGTCCGAGCTCCTATAATTCACCCCTCCACTTT. Its translation is CASSESRPSSYNSPLHF.

The chain recombines TRBV5-6 with TRBJ1-3, with TRBD1 identical over 7 bases. V lost 4 bases, J lost 1 base, and 8 bases stayed unmatched. The CDR3 loop spans 16 amino acids. The V gene's germline CDR1 is SGHDT and CDR2 YYEEEE. The CDR3 sequence: CASSPRQGFSGNTIYF. In DNA, the CDR3 is TGTGCCAGCAGCCCCCGACAGGGTTTTTCTGGAAACACCATATATTTT. Complete variable domain (other parts from reference TRBV5-6 and TRBJ1-3): DAGVTQSPTHLIKTRGQQVTLRCSPKSGHDTVSWYQQALGQGPQFIFQYYEEEERQRGNFPDRFSGHQFPNYSSELNVNALLLGDSALYLCASSPRQGFSGNTIYFGEGSWLTVV.

This sequence joins TRBV6-5 and TRBJ1-4; D call uncertain. The CDR3 runs 14 residues. The V gene lost 5 bases and the J gene lost 10 bases, with 17 bases spanning the gap. The germline CDR1 and CDR2 sequences are MNHEY and SVGAGI. CDR3 in amino acids: CASSPGVGDGKLFF. CDR3 coding DNA: TGTGCCAGCAGTCCGGGAGTTGGCGATGGAAAACTGTTTTTT.

The chain's CDR3 is CASSYSTGSNEKLFF. CDR3 bases: TGTGCCAGCAGTTACTCGACAGGGTCTAATGAAAAACTGTTTTTT. The J gene is TRBJ1-4, the V gene TRBV6-5; 7 nucleotides match TRBD1. V was clipped by 0 bases and J by 3 bases; unmatched bases: 1. Germline V gene sequence: CDR1 MNHEY, CDR2 SVGAGI. This CDR3 is 15 amino acids long.

CDR3 residues: CASSTVSSNYGYTF. The CDR3 DNA reads TGTGCCAGCAGCACGGTATCTTCTAACTATGGCTACACCTTC. This rearrangement joins TRBV2 to TRBJ1-2; D gene unclear. V dropped 6 bases and J dropped 0 bases, with 11 bases sitting between them. The CDR3 contains 14 residues. Germline V gene sequence: CDR1 SNHLY, CDR2 FYNNEI.

This chain uses TRBV7-2 with TRBJ2-7, with 11 bases that match TRBD1. Germline lookup yields CDR1 SGHTA and CDR2 FQGNSA. The length of the CDR3 is 16 residues. With 0 bases clipped from V and 0 bases from J, the junction kept 1 base outside the gene matches. Here the CDR3 reads CASSLAGQGASYEQYF. CDR3 sequence (DNA): TGTGCCAGCAGCTTAGCAGGACAGGGGGCCTCCTACGAGCAGTACTTC.

The CDR3 protein is CSVEGTNGETQYF. CDR3 DNA: TGCAGCGTTGAAGGAACTAACGGGGAGACCCAGTACTTC. The chain combines TRBV29-1 with TRBJ2-5; the D is unclear. CDR3 size: 13 residues. From germline, CDR1 is SQVTM and CDR2 ANQGSEA. V lost 1 base and J lost 5, with 11 bases in between.

The V call is TRBV12-5, the J call TRBJ1-5; D remains ambiguous. V dropped 0 bases and J dropped 11 bases, with 20 bases sitting between them. This CDR3 is built from 16 residues. Per the germline V gene, CDR1 is LGHNT and CDR2 is FRNRAP. CDR3 sequence: CASGLVLERVRLSQHF. CDR3 bases: TGTGCTAGTGGTTTGGTACTGGAACGGGTTCGCCTCTCCCAGCATTTT.

This chain links TRBV7-2 with TRBJ1-1; D possibly corresponds to TRBD1 (5 bases). From germline, CDR1 is SGHTA and CDR2 FQGNSA. This CDR3 has 15 residues. Trimming pared 3 bases from V and 0 bases from J, leaving 11 bases between. CDR3 residues: CASSFTSGLNTEAFF. In nucleotides, the CDR3 is TGTGCCAGCAGCTTCACGTCAGGGCTGAACACTGAAGCTTTCTTT.

J is TRBJ1-4 and V is TRBV7-6; 8 bases agree with TRBD1. The CDR3 is 16 amino acids. The germline V gene encodes CDR1 SGHVS and CDR2 FNYEAQ. After removal of 2 bases from V and 8 bases from J, the junction contained 10 bases not matched to a gene. Here the CDR3 reads CASSLRFTGGKEKLFF. CDR3 bases: TGTGCCAGCAGCTTACGGTTTACAGGGGGGAAGGAAAAACTGTTTTTT.

The chain has TRBV4-2 and TRBJ2-5; D is perhaps TRBD2 (7 bases). Germline CDR1 LGHNA, CDR2 YNFKEQ. The CDR3 has 16 residues. V was trimmed by 1 base and J by 3 bases, leaving 15 bases between them. In DNA, the CDR3 is TGTGCCAGCAGCCAAGGGGGGCGGCGGGGGAAAGAGACCCAGTACTTC. Protein sequence: CASSQGGRRGKETQYF.

The rearrangement links TRBV30 to TRBJ1-2; no reliable D call. Looked up from germline, CDR1 is GTSNPN and CDR2 is SVGIG (reference sequence). The V end was cut by 2 bases, the J end by 2 bases, with 6 bases between. The CDR3 consists of 12 residues. Written as DNA, the CDR3 is TGTGCCTGGAGTAGGAGGAACTATGGCTACACCTTC. Protein product: CAWSRRNYGYTF.

The chain has TRBV7-2 and TRBJ1-5, with D tentatively TRBD1 (6 bases). V was cut by 4 bases and J by 7 bases, with 23 bases left in between. The CDR3 contains 17 residues. CDR1 is SGHTA, CDR2 FQGNSA, per germline. The CDR3 DNA reads TGTGCCAGCAGCTCCTCTACTGACAGGCGCCTAGGGCAGCCCCAGCATTTT. Amino acids: CASSSSTDRRLGQPQHF.

The chain has TRBV28 and TRBJ2-3; TRBD2 might be the D (6 bases). The CDR3 is made up of 14 amino acids. V was cut by 7 bases and J by 4 bases, with 15 bases left in between. The germline V gene encodes CDR1 MDHEN and CDR2 SYDVKM. The CDR3 nucleotides read TGTGCCAGCAATCGGAGGGGCAGGGCAGATACGCAGTATTTT. The encoded protein is CASNRRGRADTQYF.

The rearrangement joins TRBV18 to TRBJ2-7, with TRBD1 matching 9 bases. Trimming cost V 1 base and J 5 bases; bases outside gene matches: 3. There are 14 residues in the CDR3. Germline V lookup: CDR1 KGHSH, CDR2 LQKENI. CDR3 sequence (DNA): TGTGCCAGCTCACCACTGGACAGGGGCCACGAGCAGTACTTC. It translates to CASSPLDRGHEQYF.

There are a few counts of this clone. This chain uses TRBV19 with TRBJ1-5; 9 bases line up with TRBD1. Germline V CDR1 and CDR2: LNHDA, SQIVND (reference sequence). The CDR3 is 14 residues long. The V gene end was trimmed by 6 bases and the J gene end by 5 bases; junction bases not matched to a gene: 5. The CDR3 reads CASRLTGGYQPQHF. CDR3 DNA sequence: TGTGCCAGTAGGTTGACAGGGGGGTATCAGCCCCAGCATTTT.

This clone is labeled as large. Other nucleotide sequences from this sample produce the same CDR3. The gene calls are TRBV6-1 and TRBJ1-1, with unresolved D. The CDR3 extends over 13 amino acids. Germline V lookup: CDR1 MNHNS, CDR2 SASEGT. V lost 2 bases and J 1 base, leaving 5 bases between the germline ends. CDR3 in DNA: TGTGCCAGCAGTGAACGGGAGAACACTGAAGCTTTCTTT. The encoded protein is CASSERENTEAFF.

The rearrangement joins TRBV10-2 to TRBJ1-2; 7 bases map to TRBD1. This CDR3 is built from 16 residues. V trimming: 0 bases; J trimming: 3 bases; junction bases outside the gene matches: 7. Germline lookup yields CDR1 WSHSY and CDR2 SAAADI. The CDR3: CASSESVGQIYYGYTF. The CDR3 coding sequence is TGCGCCAGCAGTGAGTCCGTGGGACAGATATACTATGGCTACACCTTC.

The chain recombines TRBV14 with TRBJ2-7, with TRBD1 matching over 10 bases. Germline CDR1 reads SGHDN; CDR2 reads FVKESK. This CDR3 region has 13 residues. The junction had 5 bases not matched to a gene; V was cut back by 6 bases and J by 6 bases. The DNA of the CDR3 is TGTGCCAGCAGGGGACAGGGGACGGGCGAGCAGTACTTC. It codes for CASRGQGTGEQYF.

The rearrangement links TRBV18 to TRBJ2-5; 8 positions agree with TRBD1. V was pared by 5 bases and J by 5 bases, with 7 bases of the junction left unmatched. CDR3 length: 14 residues. Germline loops: CDR1 KGHSH, CDR2 LQKENI. CDR3 DNA sequence: TGTGCCAGCTCAACCCGGACAGGGAAGGAGACCCAGTACTTC. This encodes CASSTRTGKETQYF.

This clone was detected a few times. This chain links TRBV14 with TRBJ1-2, with D hard to call. The germline V and J ends were trimmed by 3 bases and 0 bases, with 5 bases remaining between them. Germline CDR1 and CDR2: SGHDN and FVKESK. CDR3 length equals 13 residues. CDR3 protein: CASSQEPNYGYTF. DNA for the CDR3: TGTGCCAGCAGCCAGGAGCCTAACTATGGCTACACCTTC.

V and J are TRBV30 and TRBJ1-1; the match to TRBD1 covers 7 bases. Germline V gives CDR1 GTSNPN, CDR2 SVGIG (reference sequence). The V and J ends lost 7 bases and 1 base, in that order; junction bases with no gene match: 6. The CDR3 covers 13 residues. The CDR3 nucleotides read TGTGCCTCCATGGGACAGCCGAACACTGAAGCTTTCTTT. Translated: CASMGQPNTEAFF.

The chain joins TRBV4-1 to TRBJ2-7; 9 bases map to TRBD1. V was pared by 3 bases and J by 5 bases, with 5 bases of the junction left unmatched. Germline V gene data show CDR1 as MGHRA and CDR2 as YSYEKL. The CDR3 contains 14 residues. CDR3 sequence: CASSQGTGLDEQYF. The CDR3 DNA sequence: TGCGCCAGCAGCCAGGGGACAGGGTTGGACGAGCAGTACTTC.

J is TRBJ2-7 and V is TRBV6-5; D perhaps matches TRBD1 (5 bases). This CDR3 region has 14 residues. Germline CDR1 is MNHEY and CDR2 is SVGAGI. Trimming removed 7 bases from V and 2 bases from J, with 15 bases in between. DNA for the CDR3: TGTGCCAGCACTAGGACACGGAGAACCTACGAGCAGTACTTC. It is translated as CASTRTRRTYEQYF.

V is TRBV5-1 and J is TRBJ1-4, with 10 bases fitting TRBD1. Germline CDR1 reads SGHRS; CDR2 reads YFSETQ. V was clipped by 4 bases and J by 4 bases; unmatched bases: 4. There are 15 residues in the CDR3. CDR3 coding DNA: TGCGCCAGCAGCCCCCGGGACAGGGGTAATGAAAAACTGTTTTTT. It encodes CASSPRDRGNEKLFF.

Note on this clone: Sequence at one end of the junction differs from germline and may be a read error. The rearrangement joins TRBV7-7 to TRBJ2-7; TRBD2 is a possible D gene (6 bases). Looked up from germline, CDR1 is SSHAT and CDR2 is FNYEAQ (reference sequence). This CDR3 is 13 amino acids long. CDR3 sequence reads: CASSSGPGDEQYF. For the CDR3, the DNA is TGTGCTAGCAGCTCAGGGCCGGGGGACGAGCAGTACTTC.

The chain links TRBV11-2 to TRBJ2-1, with 12 positions matching TRBD2. This CDR3 has 15 amino acids. Germline CDR1 reads SGHAT; CDR2 reads FQNNGV. The ends lost 5 bases at V and 10 bases at J; junction bases unmatched: 9. DNA of the CDR3: TGTGCCAGCAGCCCAATTCGTGGACTAGCGGGGGAGCAGTTCTTC. Protein: CASSPIRGLAGEQFF.

This clone came up a few times. The V gene is TRBV30, the J gene TRBJ1-1; 9 bases align to TRBD1. V lost 3 bases, J lost 7 bases, and 6 bases stayed unmatched. The germline gives CDR1 GTSNPN, CDR2 SVGIG (reference sequence). The CDR3 sequence is 13 residues long. The CDR3 coding sequence is TGTGCCTGGAGACAGGGGGCGCGGGGTGAAGCTTTCTTT. Its translation is CAWRQGARGEAFF.

The chain joins TRBV5-4 to TRBJ1-2; TRBD1 aligns across 9 bases. Germline-derived CDR1 and CDR2 are SGHNT and YYREEE (reference sequence). The V gene end was trimmed by 0 bases and the J gene end by 1 base; junction bases not matched to a gene: 7. This CDR3 region has 17 residues. The CDR3 is CASSLGGPGQGNYGYTF. The CDR3 nucleotides are TGTGCCAGCAGCTTGGGCGGCCCGGGACAGGGTAACTATGGCTACACCTTC.

V gene TRBV7-2 combines with J gene TRBJ2-7, with unresolved D. With 1 base removed from V and 1 base from J, the gap between germline ends came to 11 bases. CDR1 and CDR2 from the germline V gene are SGHTA and FQGNSA. CDR3 size: 15 residues. The CDR3 DNA reads TGTGCCAGCAGCTTAGGACGGTTGAGGTCCTACGAGCAGTACTTC. Translation: CASSLGRLRSYEQYF.

The chain carries TRBV6-5 and TRBJ2-2; 7 positions agree with TRBD1. This CDR3 contains 14 residues. After removal of 6 bases from V and 6 bases from J, the junction contained 7 bases not matched to a gene. The germline V gene has CDR1 MNHEY and CDR2 SVGAGI. CDR3 sequence (DNA): TGTGCCAGCAGCACGCAAGACAGGGCCGGGGAGCTGTTTTTT. It yields the protein CASSTQDRAGELFF.

This chain links TRBV5-6 with TRBJ1-2, with D possibly being TRBD1 (6 bases). Germline-derived CDR1 and CDR2 are SGHDT and YYEEEE. The CDR3 has 14 residues. V dropped 4 bases and J dropped 5 bases, with 15 bases sitting between them. The CDR3 DNA is TGTGCCAGCAGCCCAAGACAGGATCAATATGGCTACACCTTC. Protein sequence: CASSPRQDQYGYTF.